This T cell receptor (beta chain) stems from a study of T cells in localized non-small cell lung cancer. Trimming pared 1 base from V and 2 bases from J, leaving 6 bases between. The CDR3 sequence is 12 residues long. Germline lookup yields CDR1 GTSNPN and CDR2 SVGIG (reference sequence). Sequencing was performed with immunoSEQ multiplex PCR; in TCRdb, only in-frame clones are kept and a portion is missing. The sample shows under 30,000 clones, approximately 86% of them seen only once. This receptor was identified in a female donor older than 55 with stage I lung adenocarcinoma. This specimen was peripheral blood, taken before any cancer treatment. The chain employs TRBV30 and TRBJ2-7; D gene uncertain. CDR3 coding DNA: TGTGCCTGGAGTGCCACTCCCTACGAGCAGTACTTC. Protein sequence: CAWSATPYEQYF.